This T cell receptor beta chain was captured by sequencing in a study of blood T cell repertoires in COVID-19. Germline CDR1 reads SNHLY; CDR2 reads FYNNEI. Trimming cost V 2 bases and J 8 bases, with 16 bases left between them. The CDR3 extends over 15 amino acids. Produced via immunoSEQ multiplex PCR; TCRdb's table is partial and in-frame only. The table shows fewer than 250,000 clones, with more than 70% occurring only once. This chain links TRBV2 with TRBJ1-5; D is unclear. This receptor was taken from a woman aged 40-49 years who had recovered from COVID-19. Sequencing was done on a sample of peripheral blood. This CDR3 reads CASSELPGSAEPQHF. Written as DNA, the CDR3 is TGTGCCAGCAGTGAACTTCCGGGATCAGCGGAGCCCCAGCATTTT. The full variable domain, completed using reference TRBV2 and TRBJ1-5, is EPEVTQTPSHQVTQMGQEVILRCVPISNHLYFYWYRQILGQKVEFLVSFYNNEISEKSEIFDDQFSVERPDGSNFTLKIRSTKLEDSAMYFCASSELPGSAEPQHFGDGTRLSIL.